Here is one TCR beta chain with its context. The data were taken from a study of blood T cell repertoires in COVID-19. On the study more broadly: The United States, Italy and Spain provided the acute and convalescent COVID-19 samples. In each case, the material was cDNA or gDNA derived from T cells, B-cell-depleted T cells, or PBMCs.

Using immunoSEQ multiplex PCR, the repertoire was profiled, and TCRdb retains in-frame clones only, with some absent. The sample holds some 120,000 clones, roughly 92% seen once. Trimming shortened V by 1 base and J by 5 bases, and 11 bases separated the two germline ends. The CDR3 consists of 15 residues. Germline V lookup: CDR1 LGHNA, CDR2 YSLEER. The chain is built from TRBV4-3 and TRBJ2-2; D remains unclear. Material: peripheral blood. This sequence originates from a man aged 50 or older with COVID-19, enrolled during active disease. CDR3: CASSQGTSVTGELFF. CDR3 nucleotides: TGCGCCAGCAGCCAAGGAACCAGTGTTACCGGGGAGCTGTTTTTT.